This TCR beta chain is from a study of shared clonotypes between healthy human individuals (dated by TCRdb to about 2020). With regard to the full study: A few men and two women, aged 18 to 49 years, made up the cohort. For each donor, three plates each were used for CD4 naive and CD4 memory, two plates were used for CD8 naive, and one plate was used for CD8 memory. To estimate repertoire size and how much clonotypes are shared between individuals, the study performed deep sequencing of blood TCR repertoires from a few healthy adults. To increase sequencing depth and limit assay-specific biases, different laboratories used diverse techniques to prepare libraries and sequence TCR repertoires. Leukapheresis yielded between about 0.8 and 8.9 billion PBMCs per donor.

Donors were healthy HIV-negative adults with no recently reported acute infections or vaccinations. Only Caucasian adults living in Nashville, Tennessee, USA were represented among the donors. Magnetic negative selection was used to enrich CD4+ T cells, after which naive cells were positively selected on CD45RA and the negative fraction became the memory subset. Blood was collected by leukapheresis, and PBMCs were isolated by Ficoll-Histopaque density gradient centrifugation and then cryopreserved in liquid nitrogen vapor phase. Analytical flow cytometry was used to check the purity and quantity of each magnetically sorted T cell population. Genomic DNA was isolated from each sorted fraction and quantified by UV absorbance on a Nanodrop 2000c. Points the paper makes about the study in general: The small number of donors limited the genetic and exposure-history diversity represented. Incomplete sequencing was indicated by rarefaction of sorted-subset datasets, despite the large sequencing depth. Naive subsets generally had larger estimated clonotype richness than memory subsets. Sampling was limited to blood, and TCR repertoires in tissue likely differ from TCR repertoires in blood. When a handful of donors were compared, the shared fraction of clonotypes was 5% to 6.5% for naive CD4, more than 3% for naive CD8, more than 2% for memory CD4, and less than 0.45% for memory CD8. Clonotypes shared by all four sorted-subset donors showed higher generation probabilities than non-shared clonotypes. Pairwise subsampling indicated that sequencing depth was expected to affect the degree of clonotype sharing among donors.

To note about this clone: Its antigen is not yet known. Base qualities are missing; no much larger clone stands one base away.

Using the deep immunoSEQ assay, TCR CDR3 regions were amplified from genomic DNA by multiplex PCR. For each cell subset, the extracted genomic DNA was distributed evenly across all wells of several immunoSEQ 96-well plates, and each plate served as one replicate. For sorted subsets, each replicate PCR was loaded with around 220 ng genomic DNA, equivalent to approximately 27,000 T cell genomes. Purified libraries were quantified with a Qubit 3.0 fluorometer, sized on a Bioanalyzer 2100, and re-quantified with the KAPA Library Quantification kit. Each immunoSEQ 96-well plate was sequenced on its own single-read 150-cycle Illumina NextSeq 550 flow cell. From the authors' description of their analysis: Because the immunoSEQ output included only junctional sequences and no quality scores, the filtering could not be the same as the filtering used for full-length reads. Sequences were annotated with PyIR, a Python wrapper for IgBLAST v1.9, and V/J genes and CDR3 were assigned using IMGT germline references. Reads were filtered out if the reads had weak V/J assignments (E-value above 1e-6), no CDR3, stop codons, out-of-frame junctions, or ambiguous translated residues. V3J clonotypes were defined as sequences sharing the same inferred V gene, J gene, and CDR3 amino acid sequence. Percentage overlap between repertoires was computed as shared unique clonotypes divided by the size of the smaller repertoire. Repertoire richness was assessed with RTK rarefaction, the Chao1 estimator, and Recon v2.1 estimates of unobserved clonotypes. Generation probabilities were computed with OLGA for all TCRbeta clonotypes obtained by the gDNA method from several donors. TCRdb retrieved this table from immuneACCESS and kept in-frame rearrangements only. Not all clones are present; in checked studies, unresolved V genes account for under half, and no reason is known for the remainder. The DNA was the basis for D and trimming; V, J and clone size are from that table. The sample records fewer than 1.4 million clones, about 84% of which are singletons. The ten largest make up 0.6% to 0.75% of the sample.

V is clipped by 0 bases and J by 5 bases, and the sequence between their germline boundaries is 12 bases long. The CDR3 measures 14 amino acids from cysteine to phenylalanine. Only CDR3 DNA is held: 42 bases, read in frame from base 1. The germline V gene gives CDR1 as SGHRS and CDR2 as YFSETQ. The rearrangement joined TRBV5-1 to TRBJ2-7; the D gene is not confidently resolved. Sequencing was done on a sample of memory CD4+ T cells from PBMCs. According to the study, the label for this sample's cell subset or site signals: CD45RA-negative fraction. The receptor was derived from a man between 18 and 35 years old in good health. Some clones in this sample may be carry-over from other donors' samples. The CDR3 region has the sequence CASSLGWGLDEQYF. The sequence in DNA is TGCGCCAGCAGCTTGGGATGGGGTCTGGACGAGCAGTACTTC.